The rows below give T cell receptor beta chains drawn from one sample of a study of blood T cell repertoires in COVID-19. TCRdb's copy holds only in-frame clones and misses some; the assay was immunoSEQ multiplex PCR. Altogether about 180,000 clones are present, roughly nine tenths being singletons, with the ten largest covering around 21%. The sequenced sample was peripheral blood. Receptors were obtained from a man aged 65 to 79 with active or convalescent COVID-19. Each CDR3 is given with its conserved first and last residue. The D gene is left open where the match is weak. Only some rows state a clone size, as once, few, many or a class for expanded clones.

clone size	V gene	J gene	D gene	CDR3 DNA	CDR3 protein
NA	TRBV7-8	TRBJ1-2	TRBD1	TGTGCCAGCAGCTCACCGGACAGGGCAGCCTATGGCTACACCTTC	CASSSPDRAAYGYTF
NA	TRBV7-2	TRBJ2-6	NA	TGTGCCGGCAAACAGGGACCAGGGGCCAACGTCCTGACTTTC	CAGKQGPGANVLTF
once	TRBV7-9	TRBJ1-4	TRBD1	TGTGCCAGCAGCTCCCGGACAGGGGTTGAAAAACTGTTTTTT	CASSSRTGVEKLFF
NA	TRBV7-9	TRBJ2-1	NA	TGTGCCAGCAGCTTCACCTCCTGGGACATTAGCTCCTACAATGAGCAGTTCTTC	CASSFTSWDISSYNEQFF
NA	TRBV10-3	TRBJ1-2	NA	TGTGCCATCAGTGAGTCGGCCTATGGCTACACCTTC	CAISESAYGYTF
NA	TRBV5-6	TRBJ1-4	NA	TGTGCCAGCAGCTCCTACAGTAATGAAAAACTGTTTTTT	CASSSYSNEKLFF
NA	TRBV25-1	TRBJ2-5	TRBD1	TGTGCCAGCACACCCTCCCAGGGGGCCCAAGAGACCCAGTACTTC	CASTPSQGAQETQYF
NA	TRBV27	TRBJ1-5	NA	TGTGCCAGCAGACCCACAGGGATGAATCAGCCCCAGCATTTT	CASRPTGMNQPQHF
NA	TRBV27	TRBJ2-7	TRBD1	TGTGCCAGCAGTGCCCCCGGACAGGGGGCAAGCGAGCAGTACTTC	CASSAPGQGASEQYF
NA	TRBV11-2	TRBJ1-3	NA	TGTGCCAGCAGCCCTCGGAACGACTACTCTGGAAACACCATATATTTT	CASSPRNDYSGNTIYF
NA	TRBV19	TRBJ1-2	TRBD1	TGTGCCAGCGCCGGGACAGGGAAGAACTATGGCTACACCTTC	CASAGTGKNYGYTF
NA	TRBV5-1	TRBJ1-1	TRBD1	TGCGCCAGCAGCTTGCAAGGGGGCTCGGGCACTGAAGCTTTCTTT	CASSLQGGSGTEAFF
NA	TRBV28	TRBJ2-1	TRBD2	TGTGCCAGCACCTTAGCGGGAGCGGGGTTCAATGAGCAGTTCTTC	CASTLAGAGFNEQFF
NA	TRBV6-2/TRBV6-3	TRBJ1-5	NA	TGTGCCAGCAGTTACCGGTATAGCAATCAGCCCCAGCATTTT	CASSYRYSNQPQHF
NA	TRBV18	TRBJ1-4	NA	TGTGCCAGCTCACCTTTGGCCGCAACTAATGAAAAACTGTTTTTT	CASSPLAATNEKLFF
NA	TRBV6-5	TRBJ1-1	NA	TGTGCCAGCAACCGGGCAGGGGCCACTGAAGCTTTCTTT	CASNRAGATEAFF
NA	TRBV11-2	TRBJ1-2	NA	TGTGCCAGCAGCCCAGGGACTCAACACACCTTC	CASSPGTQHTF
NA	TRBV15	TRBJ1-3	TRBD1	TGTGCCACCAGCAGGCCGGGACAGGGGGGAAACACCATATATTTT	CATSRPGQGGNTIYF
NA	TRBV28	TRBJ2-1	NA	TGTGCCAGCAGTCCCCCCCCCGTAGGGGATGAGCAGTTCTTC	CASSPPPVGDEQFF
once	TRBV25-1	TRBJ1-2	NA	TGTGCCAGCCGGTCGGGTAACTATGGCTACACCTTC	CASRSGNYGYTF
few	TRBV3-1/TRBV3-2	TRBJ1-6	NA	TGTGCCACCAGTGGGACTTATGTGGGACCCCTCCACTTT	CATSGTYVGPLHF
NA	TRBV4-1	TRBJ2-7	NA	TGCGCCAGCAGCCAAGGGGTTCCTAGCTACGAGCAGTACTTC	CASSQGVPSYEQYF